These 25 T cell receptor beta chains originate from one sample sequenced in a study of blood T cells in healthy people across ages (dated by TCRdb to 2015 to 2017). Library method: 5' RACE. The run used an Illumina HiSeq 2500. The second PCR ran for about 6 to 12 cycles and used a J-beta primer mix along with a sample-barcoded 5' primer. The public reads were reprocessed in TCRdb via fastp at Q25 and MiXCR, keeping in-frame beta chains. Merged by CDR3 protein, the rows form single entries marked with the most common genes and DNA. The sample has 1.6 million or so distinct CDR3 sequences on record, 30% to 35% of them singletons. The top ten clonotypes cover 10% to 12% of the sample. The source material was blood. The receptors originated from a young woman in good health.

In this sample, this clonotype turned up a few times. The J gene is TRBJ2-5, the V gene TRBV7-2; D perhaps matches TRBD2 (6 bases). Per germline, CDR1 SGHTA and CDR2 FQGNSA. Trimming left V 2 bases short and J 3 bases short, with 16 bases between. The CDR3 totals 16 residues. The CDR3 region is CASSLKGLRREETQYF. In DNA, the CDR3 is TGTGCCAGCAGCTTAAAGGGACTGCGAAGGGAAGAGACCCAGTACTTC.

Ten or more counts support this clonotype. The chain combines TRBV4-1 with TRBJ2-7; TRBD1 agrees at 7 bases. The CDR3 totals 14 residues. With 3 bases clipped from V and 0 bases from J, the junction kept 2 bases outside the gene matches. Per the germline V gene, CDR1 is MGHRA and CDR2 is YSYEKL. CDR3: CASSQGQLSYEQYF. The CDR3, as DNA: TGCGCCAGCAGCCAGGGACAGCTCTCCTACGAGCAGTACTTC.

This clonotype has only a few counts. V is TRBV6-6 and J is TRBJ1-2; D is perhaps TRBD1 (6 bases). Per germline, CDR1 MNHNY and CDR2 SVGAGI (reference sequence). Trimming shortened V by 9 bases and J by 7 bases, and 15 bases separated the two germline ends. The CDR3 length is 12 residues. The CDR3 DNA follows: TGTGCCAGTCTGTCACAGGGAGTTGGCTACACCTTC. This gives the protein CASLSQGVGYTF.

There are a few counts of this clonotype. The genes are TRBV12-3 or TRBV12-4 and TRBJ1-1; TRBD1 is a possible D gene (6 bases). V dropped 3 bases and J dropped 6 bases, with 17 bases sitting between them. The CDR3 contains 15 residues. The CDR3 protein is CASSFEDSPMAEAFF. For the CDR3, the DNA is TGTGCCAGCAGTTTTGAGGACAGCCCGATGGCTGAAGCTTTCTTT.

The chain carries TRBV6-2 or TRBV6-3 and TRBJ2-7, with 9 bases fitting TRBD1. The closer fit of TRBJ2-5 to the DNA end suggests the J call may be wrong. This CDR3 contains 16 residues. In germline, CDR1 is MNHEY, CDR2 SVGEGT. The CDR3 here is CASTPDRGLVGGTQYF. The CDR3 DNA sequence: TGTGCCAGCACTCCAGACAGGGGGTTGGTAGGTGGGACCCAGTACTTC.

The DNA of the CDR3 is TGCAGTGCTATTCTTTCTAGCTCCTACAATGAGCAGTTCTTC. Translating it yields CSAILSSSYNEQFF. The rearrangement joins TRBV20-1 to TRBJ2-1; no definite D call. The V gene's germline CDR1 is DFQATT and CDR2 SNEGSKA (reference sequence). The CDR3 covers 14 residues. V was cut by 4 bases and J by 0 bases, with 10 bases left in between.

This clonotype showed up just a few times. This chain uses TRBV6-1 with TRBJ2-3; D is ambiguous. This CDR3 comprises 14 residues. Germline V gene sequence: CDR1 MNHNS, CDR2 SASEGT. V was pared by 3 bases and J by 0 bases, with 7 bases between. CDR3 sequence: CASSEGPSTDTQYF. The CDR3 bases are TGTGCCAGCAGTGAGGGTCCGAGCACAGATACGCAGTATTTT.

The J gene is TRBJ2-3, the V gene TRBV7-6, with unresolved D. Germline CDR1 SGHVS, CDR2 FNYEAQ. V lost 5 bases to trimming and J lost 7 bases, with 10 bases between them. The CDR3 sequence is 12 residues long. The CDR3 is CASSPGSYTQYF. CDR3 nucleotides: TGTGCCAGCAGCCCTGGAAGTTATACGCAGTATTTT.

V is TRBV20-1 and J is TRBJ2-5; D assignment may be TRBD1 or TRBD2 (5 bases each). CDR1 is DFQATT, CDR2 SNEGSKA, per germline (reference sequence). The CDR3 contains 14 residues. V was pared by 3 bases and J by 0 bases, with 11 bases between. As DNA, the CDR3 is TGCAGTGCTAGGGGACGGGCGAACCAAGAGACCCAGTACTTC. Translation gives CSARGRANQETQYF.

CDR3 DNA: TGTGCCAGCAGTGAAAGACTAGCGGGTCCCGCCTCCTACGAGCAGTACTTC. Translated: CASSERLAGPASYEQYF. This chain links TRBV6-1 with TRBJ2-7; 10 bases line up with TRBD2. The J segment lost 0 bases and the V segment lost 2 bases, leaving 7 bases of the junction unmatched. The CDR3 contains 17 residues. Germline V gene data show CDR1 as MNHNS and CDR2 as SASEGT.

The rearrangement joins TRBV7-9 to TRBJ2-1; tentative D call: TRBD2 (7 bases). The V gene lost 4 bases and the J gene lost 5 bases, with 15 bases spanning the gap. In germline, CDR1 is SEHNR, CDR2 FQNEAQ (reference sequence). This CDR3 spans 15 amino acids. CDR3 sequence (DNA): TGTGCCAGCAGCTCCCGGGGGGCCGTCAACAATGAGCAGTTCTTC. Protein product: CASSSRGAVNNEQFF. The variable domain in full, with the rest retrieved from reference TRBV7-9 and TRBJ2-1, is DTGVSQNPRHKITKRGQNVTFRCDPISEHNRLYWYRQTLGQGPEFLTYFQNEAQLEKSRLLSDRFSAERPKGSFSTLEIQRTEQGDSAMYLCASSSRGAVNNEQFFGPGTRLTVL.

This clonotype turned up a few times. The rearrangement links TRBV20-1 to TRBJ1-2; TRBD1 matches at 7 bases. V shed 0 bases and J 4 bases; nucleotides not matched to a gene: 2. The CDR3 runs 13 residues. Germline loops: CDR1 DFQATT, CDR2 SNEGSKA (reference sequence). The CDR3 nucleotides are TGCAGTGCTAGAGATTGGACAGGCTATGGCTACACCTTC. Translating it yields CSARDWTGYGYTF.

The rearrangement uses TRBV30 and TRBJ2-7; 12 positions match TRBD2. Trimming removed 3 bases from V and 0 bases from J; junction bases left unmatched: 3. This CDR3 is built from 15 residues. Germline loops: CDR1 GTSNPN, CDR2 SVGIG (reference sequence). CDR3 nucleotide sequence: TGTGCCTGGAGGGAGACTAGCGGGAGCTCCTACGAGCAGTACTTC. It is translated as CAWRETSGSSYEQYF. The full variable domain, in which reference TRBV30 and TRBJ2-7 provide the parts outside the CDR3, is SQTIHQWPATLVQPVGSPLSLECTVEGTSNPNLYWYRQAAGRGLQLLFYSVGIGQISSEVPQNLSASRPQDRQFILSSKKLLLSDSGFYLCAWRETSGSSYEQYFGPGTRLTVT.

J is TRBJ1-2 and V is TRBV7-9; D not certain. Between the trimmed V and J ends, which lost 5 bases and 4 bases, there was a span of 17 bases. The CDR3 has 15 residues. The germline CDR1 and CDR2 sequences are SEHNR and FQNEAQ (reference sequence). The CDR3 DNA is TGTGCCAGCAGCGTTTCCTTAGGAAAGGGCTATGGCTACACCTTC. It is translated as CASSVSLGKGYGYTF.

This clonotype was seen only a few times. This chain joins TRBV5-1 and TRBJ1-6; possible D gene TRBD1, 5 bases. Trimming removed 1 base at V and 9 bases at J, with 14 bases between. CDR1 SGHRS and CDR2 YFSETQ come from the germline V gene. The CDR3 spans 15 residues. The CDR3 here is CASSLLGREGSPLHF. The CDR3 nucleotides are TGCGCCAGCAGCTTGTTGGGCAGGGAGGGTTCACCCCTCCACTTT.

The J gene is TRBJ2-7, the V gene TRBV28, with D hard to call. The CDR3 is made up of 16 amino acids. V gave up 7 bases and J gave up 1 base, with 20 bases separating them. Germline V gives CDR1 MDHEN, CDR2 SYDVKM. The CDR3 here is CASIGFQGPRSYEQYF. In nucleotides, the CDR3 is TGTGCCAGCATCGGGTTCCAAGGGCCCCGTTCCTACGAGCAGTACTTC. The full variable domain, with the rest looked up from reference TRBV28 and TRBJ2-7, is DVKVTQSSRYLVKRTGEKVFLECVQDMDHENMFWYRQDPGLGLRLIYFSYDVKMKEKGDIPEGYSVSREKKERFSLILESASTNQTSMYLCASIGFQGPRSYEQYFGPGTRLTVT.

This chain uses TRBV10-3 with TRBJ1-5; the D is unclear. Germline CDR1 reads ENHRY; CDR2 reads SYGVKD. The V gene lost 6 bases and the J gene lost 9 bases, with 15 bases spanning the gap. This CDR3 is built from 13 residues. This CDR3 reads CAISGRDDRPQHF. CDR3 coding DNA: TGTGCCATCAGCGGAAGGGATGATCGGCCCCAGCATTTT.

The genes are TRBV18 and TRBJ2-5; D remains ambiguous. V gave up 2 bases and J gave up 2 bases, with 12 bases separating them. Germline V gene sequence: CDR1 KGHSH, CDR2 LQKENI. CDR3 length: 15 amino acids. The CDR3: CASSPEFGEQETQYF. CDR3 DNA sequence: TGTGCCAGCTCACCAGAGTTTGGGGAACAAGAGACCCAGTACTTC.

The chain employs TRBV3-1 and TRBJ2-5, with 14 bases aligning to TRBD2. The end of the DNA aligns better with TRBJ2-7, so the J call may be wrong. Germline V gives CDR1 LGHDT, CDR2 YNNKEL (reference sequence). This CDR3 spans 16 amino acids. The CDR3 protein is CASSQWGTSGGSEQYF. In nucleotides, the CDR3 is TGTGCCAGCAGCCAGTGGGGGACTAGCGGGGGAAGCGAGCAGTACTTC.

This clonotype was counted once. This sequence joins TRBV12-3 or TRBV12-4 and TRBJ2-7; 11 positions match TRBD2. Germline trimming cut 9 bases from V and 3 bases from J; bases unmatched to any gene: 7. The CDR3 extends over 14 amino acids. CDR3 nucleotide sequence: TGTGCCAGTACCCCTAGCGGGAGGTTCTACGAGCAGTACTTC. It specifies CASTPSGRFYEQYF.

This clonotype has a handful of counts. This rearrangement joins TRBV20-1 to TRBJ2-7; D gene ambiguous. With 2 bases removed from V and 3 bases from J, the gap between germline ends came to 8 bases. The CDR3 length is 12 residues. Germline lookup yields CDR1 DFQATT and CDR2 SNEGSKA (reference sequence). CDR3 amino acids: CSARPDGYEQYF. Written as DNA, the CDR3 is TGCAGTGCTAGACCGGACGGCTACGAGCAGTACTTC.

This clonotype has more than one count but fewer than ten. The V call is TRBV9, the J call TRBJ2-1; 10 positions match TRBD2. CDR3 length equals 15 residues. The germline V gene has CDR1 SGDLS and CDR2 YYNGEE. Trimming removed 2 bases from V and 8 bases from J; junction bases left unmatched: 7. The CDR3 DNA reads TGTGCCAGCAGCGTCGGGACTAGCGTTTACCATGAGCAGTTCTTC. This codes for CASSVGTSVYHEQFF.

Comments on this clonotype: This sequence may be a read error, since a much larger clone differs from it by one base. As DNA, the CDR3 is TGCGGCGCCACAGGGGGCAGAGGGGAGACCCAGTACTTC. Protein product: CGATGGRGETQYF. The chain combines TRBV29-1 with TRBJ2-5; 9 positions match TRBD1. The CDR3 length is 13 residues. Germline V CDR1 and CDR2: SQVTM, ANQGSEA.

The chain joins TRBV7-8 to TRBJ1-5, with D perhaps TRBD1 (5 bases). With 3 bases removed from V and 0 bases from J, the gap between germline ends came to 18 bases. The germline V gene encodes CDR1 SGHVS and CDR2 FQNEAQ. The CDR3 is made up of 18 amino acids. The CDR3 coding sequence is TGTGCCAGCAGCTTCCGGACGGACTTCCAGGGTAGCAATCAGCCCCAGCATTTT. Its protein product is CASSFRTDFQGSNQPQHF.

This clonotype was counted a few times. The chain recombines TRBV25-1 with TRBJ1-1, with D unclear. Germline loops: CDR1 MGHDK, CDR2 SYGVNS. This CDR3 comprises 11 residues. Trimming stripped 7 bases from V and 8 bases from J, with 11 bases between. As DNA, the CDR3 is TGTGCCAGCACTTCGGGAGAAGAAGCTTTCTTT. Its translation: CASTSGEEAFF.